This TCR beta chain was retrieved from a study of T cells in Graves' hyperthyroidism and ophthalmopathy. Study findings and constraints: Most clonotypes expanded in the thyroid (above 0.001) were also present in blood.

V dropped 7 bases and J dropped 4 bases, with 18 bases sitting between them. CDR1 MNHEY and CDR2 SVGEGT come from the germline V gene. The CDR3 has 15 amino acids. The table lists this clonotype with a few counts. Its antigen is as yet unknown. TCR beta CDR3 sequences were amplified from RNA transcripts. HTBI primers drove first-round RT-PCR of the TCR CDR3. A single record per CDR3 protein comes from TCRdb applying MiXCR to the multiplex PCR reads. Here the sample spans more than 500,000 distinct CDR3 sequences, over 12% being singletons. The TCR comes from a woman aged 40-49 years with Graves' ophthalmopathy. Material for sequencing was blood. V is TRBV6-2 or TRBV6-3 and J is TRBJ2-3, with D perhaps TRBD1 or TRBD2 (6 bases each). This CDR3 reads CASTITGTPPDTQYF. The CDR3 DNA sequence: TGTGCCAGCACTATAACAGGGACTCCACCAGATACGCAGTATTTT.